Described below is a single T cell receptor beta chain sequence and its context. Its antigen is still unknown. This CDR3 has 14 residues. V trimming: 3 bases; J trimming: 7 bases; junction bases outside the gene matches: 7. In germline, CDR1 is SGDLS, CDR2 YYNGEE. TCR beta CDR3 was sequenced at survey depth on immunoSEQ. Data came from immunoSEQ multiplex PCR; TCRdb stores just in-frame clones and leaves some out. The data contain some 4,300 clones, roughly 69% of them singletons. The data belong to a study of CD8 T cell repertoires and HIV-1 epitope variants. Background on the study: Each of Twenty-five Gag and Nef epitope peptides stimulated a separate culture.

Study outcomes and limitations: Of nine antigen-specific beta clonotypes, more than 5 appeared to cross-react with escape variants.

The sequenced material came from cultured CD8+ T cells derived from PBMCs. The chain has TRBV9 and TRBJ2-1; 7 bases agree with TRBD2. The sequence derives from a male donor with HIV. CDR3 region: CASSAGAGWNEQFF. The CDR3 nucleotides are TGTGCCAGCAGCGCCGGAGCGGGGTGGAATGAGCAGTTCTTC. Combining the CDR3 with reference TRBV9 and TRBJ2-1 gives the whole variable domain DSGVTQTPKHLITATGQRVTLRCSPRSGDLSVYWYQQSLDQGLQFLIQYYNGEERAKGNILERFSAQQFPDLHSELNLSSLELGDSALYFCASSAGAGWNEQFFGPGTRLTVL.